This TCR beta chain was sequenced for a study of metastatic and nonmetastatic thyroid tumors. Patients underwent thyroid surgery, and none had received any treatment before it. The CDR3 runs 14 residues. After removal of 1 base from V and 5 bases from J, the junction contained 4 bases not matched to a gene. The germline V gene encodes CDR1 SGHRS and CDR2 YFSETQ. In the original analysis: Construction of a distant-metastasis classifier for papillary thyroid cancer relied on CDR3 differences across clinicopathological groups. With MiXCR, TCRdb called clones anew from the PCR reads. V and J calls and clone size were set by TCRdb, not the authors. The sample has 30,000 to 45,000 clones; 25% to 30% are singletons.

The source is a male donor with papillary thyroid cancer or a benign thyroid nodule (not recorded which). Some clones in this sample may be carry-over from other donors' samples. This chain joins TRBV5-1 and TRBJ1-1, with TRBD1 matching 8 bases. Sequenced sample: blood. The CDR3 loop reads CASSLQGASTEAFF. CDR3 nucleotides: TGCGCCAGCAGCTTGCAGGGGGCGAGTACTGAAGCTTTCTTT.